Below are 20 T cell receptor beta chains sequenced from a single sample in a study of molecular identifiers for immune sequencing clone quantification. From the PCR reads, TCRdb called clonotypes with MiXCR, one entry per CDR3 protein. The sample has some 65,000 distinct CDR3 sequences, about 18% seen once. Sequenced: naive CD8+ T cells from blood, with Jurkat cell RNA spiked in. As for subset: FACS-sorted CD8+CD4-CCR7+CD45RA+ naive T cells. Receptors were obtained from a human donor in good health. Some libraries in this study had Jurkat cell RNA spiked in.

As regards this clonotype: This may arise from a read error, as a much more abundant clone is one base away. The chain links TRBV18 to TRBJ2-3; 11 bases map to TRBD2. The CDR3 has 16 amino acids. Germline CDR1 and CDR2: KGHSH and LQKENI. The DNA for the CDR3 is TGTGCCAGCTCAATCATAGCGGGAGGGCTTACAGGTACGCAGTATTTT. Protein sequence: CASSIIAGGLTGTQYF.

This clonotype has at least ten counts. The rearrangement uses TRBV6-1 and TRBJ1-2; no firm D call. The CDR3 consists of 13 residues. CDR1 is MNHNS, CDR2 SASEGT, per germline. Trimming cost V 7 bases and J 4 bases, with 13 bases left between them. The CDR3 reads CASTPTGSYGYTF. CDR3 bases: TGTGCCAGCACCCCCACCGGTAGCTATGGCTACACCTTC.

This clonotype was counted only a few times. CDR3 sequence (DNA): TGCAGCGTTGACAGGGGGAGCTATGGCTACACCTTC. Its translation is CSVDRGSYGYTF. The gene calls are TRBV29-1 and TRBJ1-2; 7 bases align to TRBD1. CDR3 length: 12 amino acids. Germline trimming cut 3 bases from V and 4 bases from J; bases unmatched to any gene: 2. CDR1 is SQVTM and CDR2 is ANQGSEA in the germline V gene.

The rearrangement joins TRBV4-1 to TRBJ2-1; the match to TRBD2 covers 7 bases. The trim removed 1 base at V and 0 bases at J, leaving 6 bases unmatched. Germline values: CDR1 MGHRA, CDR2 YSYEKL. The CDR3 is 17 residues long. In DNA form, the CDR3 reads TGCGCCAGCAGCCAAGTAGCGGGTGGGAGCTCCTACAATGAGCAGTTCTTC. Its translation: CASSQVAGGSSYNEQFF.

This clonotype was picked up one time. The CDR3 does not close with the conserved phenylalanine or tryptophan, likely indicating a read error. The chain carries TRBV7-8 and TRBJ2-1; D perhaps matches TRBD2 (6 bases). The germline V gene encodes CDR1 SGHVS and CDR2 FQNEAQ. Trimming pared 5 bases from V and 4 bases from J, leaving 15 bases between. This CDR3 spans 15 amino acids. The CDR3 sequence: CASSLRLGSYNEQFS. CDR3 in DNA: TGTGCCAGCAGCCTACGACTAGGGTCGTACAATGAGCAGTTCTCC.

The chain has TRBV12-5 and TRBJ1-5; possibly TRBD1 for D (6 bases). Per the germline V gene, CDR1 is LGHNT and CDR2 is FRNRAP. This CDR3 comprises 13 residues. Trimming stripped 7 bases from V and 4 bases from J, with 11 bases between. CDR3 bases: TGTGCTAGTGATTTAGGGGGGAATCAGCCCCAGCATTTT. This sequence encodes CASDLGGNQPQHF.

This clonotype came up many times. This chain links TRBV19 with TRBJ2-2; D gene unclear. Germline CDR1 and CDR2: LNHDA and SQIVND (reference sequence). Trimming cost V 4 bases and J 9 bases, with 9 bases left between them. This CDR3 has 12 amino acids. CDR3 nucleotide sequence: TGTGCCAGTAGTAATTCACATCGGGAGCTGTTTTTT. It yields the protein CASSNSHRELFF.

This clonotype was recorded many times. This chain uses TRBV4-2 with TRBJ2-3; D is ambiguous. Germline CDR1 LGHNA, CDR2 YNFKEQ. This CDR3 comprises 15 residues. V lost 0 bases and J 5 bases, leaving 12 bases between the germline ends. As DNA, the CDR3 is TGTGCCAGCAGCCAAGAACTTATCCCTGGAGATACGCAGTATTTT. Amino acids: CASSQELIPGDTQYF.

Of note for this clonotype: This may arise from a read error, as a much more abundant clone is one base away. The chain recombines TRBV27 with TRBJ2-3; no definite D call. Germline loops: CDR1 MNHEY, CDR2 SMNVEV (reference sequence). Trimming left V 2 bases short and J 0 bases short, with 12 bases between. This CDR3 has 16 amino acids. The CDR3 sequence is CASSLGCRISTDTQYF. As DNA, the CDR3 is TGTGCCAGCAGTTTAGGGTGCCGCATAAGCACAGATACGCAGTATTTT.

A note on this clonotype: Since a much larger clone is just one base distant, this may be a read error. The V gene is TRBV11-2, the J gene TRBJ2-7; weak D call: TRBD2 (5 bases). Germline values: CDR1 SGHAT, CDR2 FQNNGV. The CDR3 loop spans 14 amino acids. V was trimmed by 2 bases and J by 2 bases, leaving 10 bases between them. CDR3 loop: CASSLPGSAYEQYF. Written as DNA, the CDR3 is TGTGCCAGCAGCTTACCGGGGTCGGCCTACGAGCAGTACTTC.

The chain has TRBV13 and TRBJ2-7; unclear D gene. This CDR3 region has 14 residues. Germline CDR1 is PRHDT and CDR2 is FYEKMQ (reference sequence). The V and J ends lost 1 base and 2 bases respectively, with 9 bases between them. Here the CDR3 DNA reads TGTGCCAGCAGCTTAGTGGGCGAGACCTACGAGCAGTACTTC. Residues: CASSLVGETYEQYF. Using reference TRBV13 and TRBJ2-7 for the parts outside the CDR3, the full variable domain is AAGVIQSPRHLIKEKRETATLKCYPIPRHDTVYWYQQGPGQDPQFLISFYEKMQSDKGSIPDRFSAQQFSDYHSELNMSSLELGDSALYFCASSLVGETYEQYFGPGTRLTVT.

Many counts were recorded for this clonotype. The chain couples TRBV7-9 to TRBJ2-3; 10 nucleotides line up with TRBD2. Germline CDR1 reads SEHNR; CDR2 reads FQNEAQ (reference sequence). The V segment lost 1 base and the J segment 0 bases; nucleotides outside the gene matches: 10. This CDR3 has 19 residues. The CDR3 here is CASSLVVPGLAASTDTQYF. The DNA of the CDR3 is TGTGCCAGCAGCTTAGTTGTCCCCGGACTAGCGGCAAGCACAGATACGCAGTATTTT.

There are many counts of this clonotype. The chain combines TRBV2 with TRBJ2-3; tentative D call: TRBD1 (5 bases). The CDR3 loop spans 16 amino acids. Germline V gene lookup returns CDR1 SNHLY and CDR2 FYNNEI. V dropped 3 bases and J dropped 0 bases, with 13 bases sitting between them. Written as DNA, the CDR3 is TGTGCCAGCAGTGATCCCAGACAGACTAGCACAGATACGCAGTATTTT. Its translation: CASSDPRQTSTDTQYF.

Regarding this clonotype: It may be a read error: a sequence one base away is much more abundant. This CDR3 is CASSLSTRVGQPQHF. The CDR3 coding sequence is TGTGCCAGCAGTCTTAGTACCCGTGTTGGTCAGCCCCAGCATTTT. The rearrangement links TRBV28 to TRBJ1-5; the D is unclear. Trimming removed 5 bases from V and 6 bases from J, with 17 bases in between. This CDR3 is built from 15 residues. Germline V gene lookup returns CDR1 MDHEN and CDR2 SYDVKM.

This clonotype was seen many times. The V gene is TRBV11-2, the J gene TRBJ2-3, with D unclear. Germline CDR1 reads SGHAT; CDR2 reads FQNNGV. Trimming cost V 5 bases and J 5 bases, with 2 bases left between them. The CDR3 totals 10 residues. Here the CDR3 DNA reads TGTGCCAGCAGCGGAGATACGCAGTATTTT. Translated, it gives CASSGDTQYF.

This clonotype was seen at least ten times. V usage is TRBV27 and J usage is TRBJ2-5, with no clear D. The CDR3 runs to 12 residues. The V end was cut by 2 bases, the J end by 4 bases, with 5 bases between. Germline values: CDR1 MNHEY, CDR2 SMNVEV (reference sequence). The CDR3 sequence: CASSLRGETQYF. The CDR3 bases are TGTGCCAGCAGTTTAAGAGGAGAGACCCAGTACTTC.

This clonotype is deemed medium-sized (0.01 to 0.1%). The chain couples TRBV29-1 to TRBJ2-3, with D maybe TRBD2 (6 bases). This CDR3 is built from 15 residues. Trimming removed 0 bases at V and 2 bases at J, with 12 bases between. Germline V lookup: CDR1 SQVTM, CDR2 ANQGSEA. CDR3 DNA sequence: TGCAGCGTTGAAGAATCCGGGAGCCTCACAGATACGCAGTATTTT. Translated, it gives CSVEESGSLTDTQYF.

This chain connects TRBV4-1 to TRBJ2-1, with a tentative D call TRBD2 (5 bases). The V and J ends lost 2 bases and 1 base respectively, with 6 bases between them. The germline V gene has CDR1 MGHRA and CDR2 YSYEKL. The CDR3 loop spans 14 amino acids. The CDR3 DNA reads as TGCGCCAGCAGCCAACTAGCATCCTACAATGAGCAGTTCTTC. This gives the protein CASSQLASYNEQFF.

The sample holds many counts of this clonotype. The rearrangement links TRBV6-6 to TRBJ1-1; no clear D. The length of the CDR3 is 14 residues. Germline CDR1 and CDR2: MNHNY and SVGAGI (reference sequence). V lost 7 bases, J lost 4 bases, and 16 bases lay in between. The CDR3, as DNA: TGTGCCAGCACCCAGAGTGCGGTTGGCACTGAAGCTTTCTTT. This sequence encodes CASTQSAVGTEAFF.

Turning to this clonotype: One end of the junction varies from germline; a read error may be responsible. The chain recombines TRBV5-3 with TRBJ2-7; no clear D. TRBV5-3 counts as an open reading frame of uncertain function. CDR3 length: 14 residues. The CDR3: CASSLSEEAYEQYF. In DNA form, the CDR3 reads TGTGCCAGCAGCTTGAGCGAAGAAGCCTACGAGCAGTACTTC.